The text below deals with one T cell receptor beta chain. The target antigen is unknown. V was clipped by 1 base and J by 12 bases, with 11 bases between them. Germline V gives CDR1 SGHNT, CDR2 YYREEE (reference sequence). This CDR3 is built from 12 residues. This table comes from immunoSEQ multiplex PCR, and its TCRdb copy is limited to in-frame clones, with some not included. Counted here are about 2,600 clones, 50% to 60% occurring once; the ten biggest clones make up 75% to 90%. This entry belongs to a study of STAT3 mutations in large granular lymphocyte leukemia. About the research overall: Over half of T-LGLL patients had one or more immunosuppressive regimens.

Broader study findings: Samples missed the first appearance of the clone. In several patients, dominant TCR clone burden exceeded STAT3 mutant burden. In about 35% of the 18 patients, new TCR clonotypes emerged after therapy. At least one immunodominant TCR beta clonotype appeared in every T-cell large granular lymphocyte leukemia patient.

This clonotype was obtained from a man aged 55-75 years with T-cell large granular lymphocyte leukemia. Some clones in this sample may be carry-over from other donors' samples. The J gene is TRBJ2-1, the V gene TRBV5-4; TRBD1 is a possible D gene (6 bases). Sequenced: peripheral blood mononuclear cells. DNA for the CDR3: TGTGCCAGCAGCTTGACTGGACAGTTGCAGTTCTTC. Protein product: CASSLTGQLQFF.